This TCR beta chain appears in the sequencing data of a study of blood T cell repertoires in COVID-19. Study processing details: Amplification of reference gene primers provided the estimated nucleated cell counts. Assay: immunoSEQ multiplex PCR; the TCRdb copy retains only in-frame clones and omits some. V, J and clone size were drawn from that table, and D and trimming were deduced from the DNA. The data show 320,000 or so clones, less than 90% seen once. Trimming cost V 2 bases and J 3 bases; bases outside gene matches: 0. The germline V gene encodes CDR1 SQVTM and CDR2 ANQGSEA. CDR3 length: 12 residues. Clinical history as reported by participants underpinned cohort assignment.

The sequenced material came from PBMCs or T cells enriched from blood (not recorded which). The gene calls are TRBV29-1 and TRBJ2-5; TRBD1 aligns across 7 bases. The clonotype originates from a woman aged 30 to 39 who had recovered from COVID-19. Here the CDR3 reads CSVEQGEETQYF. CDR3 bases: TGCAGCGTTGAACAGGGGGAAGAGACCCAGTACTTC.